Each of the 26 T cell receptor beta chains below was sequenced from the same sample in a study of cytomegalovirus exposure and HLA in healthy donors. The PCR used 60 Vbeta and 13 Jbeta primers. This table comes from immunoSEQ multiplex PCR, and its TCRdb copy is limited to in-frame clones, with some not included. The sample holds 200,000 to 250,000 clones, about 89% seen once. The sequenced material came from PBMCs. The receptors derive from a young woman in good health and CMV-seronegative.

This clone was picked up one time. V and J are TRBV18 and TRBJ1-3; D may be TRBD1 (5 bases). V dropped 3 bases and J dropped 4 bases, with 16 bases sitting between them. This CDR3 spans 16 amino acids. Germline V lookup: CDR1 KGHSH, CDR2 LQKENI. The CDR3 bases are TGTGCCAGCTCACCCGCCCCCAGGACACAAGGAAACACCATATATTTT. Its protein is CASSPAPRTQGNTIYF.

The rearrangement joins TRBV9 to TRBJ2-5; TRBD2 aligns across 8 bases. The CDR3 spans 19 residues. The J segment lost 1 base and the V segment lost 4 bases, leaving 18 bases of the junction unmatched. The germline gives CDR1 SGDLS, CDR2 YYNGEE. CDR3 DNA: TGTGCCAGCAGCCCCTCGTGGCTAGCGGGCGACACCCGCCAAGAGACCCAGTACTTC. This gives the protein CASSPSWLAGDTRQETQYF. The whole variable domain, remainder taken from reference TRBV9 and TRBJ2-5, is DSGVTQTPKHLITATGQRVTLRCSPRSGDLSVYWYQQSLDQGLQFLIQYYNGEERAKGNILERFSAQQFPDLHSELNLSSLELGDSALYFCASSPSWLAGDTRQETQYFGPGTRLLVL.

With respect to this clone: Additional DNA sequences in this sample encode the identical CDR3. CDR3 protein: CSVVGGSSYNEQFF. Here the CDR3 DNA reads TGCAGCGTTGTTGGCGGTAGCTCCTACAATGAGCAGTTCTTC. The chain combines TRBV29-1 with TRBJ2-1; D gene ambiguous. The CDR3 is 14 amino acids. Trimming removed 4 bases from V and 0 bases from J, with 10 bases in between. Germline loops: CDR1 SQVTM, CDR2 ANQGSEA.

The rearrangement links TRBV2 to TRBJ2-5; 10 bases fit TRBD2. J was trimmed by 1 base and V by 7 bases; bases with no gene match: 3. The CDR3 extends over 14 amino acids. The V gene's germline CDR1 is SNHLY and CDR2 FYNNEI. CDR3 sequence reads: CASNLAGVQETQYF. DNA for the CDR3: TGTGCCAGCAATCTAGCGGGAGTCCAAGAGACCCAGTACTTC.

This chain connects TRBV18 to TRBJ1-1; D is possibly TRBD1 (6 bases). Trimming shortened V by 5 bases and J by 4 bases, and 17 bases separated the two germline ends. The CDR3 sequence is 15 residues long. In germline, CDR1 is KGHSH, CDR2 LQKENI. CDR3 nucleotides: TGTGCCAGCTCAAATATACAGGGCAGGGGCACTGAAGCTTTCTTT. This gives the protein CASSNIQGRGTEAFF. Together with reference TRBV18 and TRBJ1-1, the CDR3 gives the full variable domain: NAGVMQNPRHLVRRRGQEARLRCSPMKGHSHVYWYRQLPEEGLKFMVYLQKENIIDESGMPKERFSAEFPKEGPSILRIQQVVRGDSAAYFCASSNIQGRGTEAFFGQGTRLTVV.

This chain's CDR3 is CASSLALGLGGYEQYF. DNA for the CDR3: TGCGCCAGCAGCTTGGCACTTGGTTTGGGAGGCTACGAGCAGTACTTC. The rearrangement uses TRBV5-1 and TRBJ2-7; possible D gene TRBD2, 6 bases. Germline lookup yields CDR1 SGHRS and CDR2 YFSETQ. The CDR3 consists of 16 residues. V was trimmed by 0 bases and J by 3 bases, leaving 16 bases between them.

Here the CDR3 reads CASSYAGTAHSPLHF. The CDR3 nucleotides are TGTGCCAGCAGTTACGCCGGGACAGCCCATTCACCCCTCCACTTT. V gene TRBV6-5 combines with J gene TRBJ1-6; 7 nucleotides align to TRBD1. The V gene's germline CDR1 is MNHEY and CDR2 SVGAGI. V was pared by 2 bases and J by 8 bases, with 6 bases of the junction left unmatched. The CDR3 is 15 residues long.

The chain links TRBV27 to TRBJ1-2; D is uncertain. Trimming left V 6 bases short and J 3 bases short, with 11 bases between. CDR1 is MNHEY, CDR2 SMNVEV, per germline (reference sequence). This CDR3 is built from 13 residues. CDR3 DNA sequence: TGTGCCAGCAGCCCGGAGGGCCACTATGGCTACACCTTC. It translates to CASSPEGHYGYTF.

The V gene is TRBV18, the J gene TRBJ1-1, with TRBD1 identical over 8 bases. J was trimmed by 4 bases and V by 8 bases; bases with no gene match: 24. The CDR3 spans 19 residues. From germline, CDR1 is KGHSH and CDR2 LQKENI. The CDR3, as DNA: TGTGCCAGCAGAGTGAGAGCGGACAGGGAACTTCTAAGGACCACTGAAGCTTTCTTT. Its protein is CASRVRADRELLRTTEAFF.

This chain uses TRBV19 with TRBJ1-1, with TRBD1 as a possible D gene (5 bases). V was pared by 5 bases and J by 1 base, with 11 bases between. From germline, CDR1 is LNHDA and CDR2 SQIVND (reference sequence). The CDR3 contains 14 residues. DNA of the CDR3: TGTGCCAGTAGTCCTCAAACAGGGAACACTGAAGCTTTCTTT. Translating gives CASSPQTGNTEAFF.

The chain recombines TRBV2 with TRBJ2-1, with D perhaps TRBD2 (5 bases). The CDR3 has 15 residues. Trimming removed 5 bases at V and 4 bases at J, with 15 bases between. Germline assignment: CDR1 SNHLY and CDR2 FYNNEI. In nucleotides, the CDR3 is TGTGCCAGCAGTCCGGACTCTAGTCTGTACAATGAGCAGTTCTTC. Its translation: CASSPDSSLYNEQFF. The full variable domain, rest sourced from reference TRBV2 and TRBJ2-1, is EPEVTQTPSHQVTQMGQEVILRCVPISNHLYFYWYRQILGQKVEFLVSFYNNEISEKSEIFDDQFSVERPDGSNFTLKIRSTKLEDSAMYFCASSPDSSLYNEQFFGPGTRLTVL.

The CDR3 loop reads CASSLGTSGPVGSNEQFF. CDR3 nucleotide sequence: TGTGCCAGCAGCTTAGGGACTAGCGGACCGGTCGGAAGCAATGAGCAGTTCTTC. The chain uses TRBV7-7 and TRBJ2-1; 10 bases map to TRBD2. The CDR3 has 18 amino acids. V lost 1 base and J lost 6; bases outside the gene matches: 12. Germline V gives CDR1 SSHAT, CDR2 FNYEAQ (reference sequence).

The CDR3 spells CAISEWQQGAHEQFF. The CDR3 DNA follows: TGTGCCATCAGTGAGTGGCAGCAGGGGGCCCATGAGCAGTTCTTC. The rearrangement uses TRBV10-3 and TRBJ2-1, with TRBD1 matching over 8 bases. The CDR3 is made up of 15 amino acids. Germline V gene data show CDR1 as ENHRY and CDR2 as SYGVKD. Trimming at V came to 1 base and at J to 8 bases, leaving 7 bases not matched to a gene.

CDR3 residues: CASSPWDRGNQPQHF. As DNA, the CDR3 is TGTGCCAGCAGCCCTTGGGACAGGGGCAATCAGCCCCAGCATTTT. The gene calls are TRBV11-3 and TRBJ1-5; 9 bases fit TRBD1. Per germline, CDR1 SGHNT and CDR2 YENEEA. V gave up 5 bases and J gave up 2 bases; unmatched junction bases: 4. The CDR3 is made up of 15 amino acids. The full variable domain, completed using reference TRBV11-3 and TRBJ1-5, is EAGVVQSPRYKIIEKKQPVAFWCNPISGHNTLYWYLQNLGQGPELLIRYENEEAVDDSQLPKDRFSAERLKGVDSTLKIQPAELGDSAVYLCASSPWDRGNQPQHFGDGTRLSIL.

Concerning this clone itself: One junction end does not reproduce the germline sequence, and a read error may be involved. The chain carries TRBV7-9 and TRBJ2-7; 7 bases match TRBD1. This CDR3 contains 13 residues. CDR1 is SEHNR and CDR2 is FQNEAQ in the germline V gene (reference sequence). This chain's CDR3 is CASSLDVTGRSPF. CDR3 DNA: TGTGCCAGCAGCTTAGATGTGACAGGGCGTTCTCCCTTC.

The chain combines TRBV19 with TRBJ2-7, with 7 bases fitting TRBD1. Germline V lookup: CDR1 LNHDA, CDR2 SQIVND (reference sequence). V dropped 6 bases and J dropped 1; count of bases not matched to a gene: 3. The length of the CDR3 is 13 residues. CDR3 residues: CASSPTGSYEQYF. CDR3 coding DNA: TGTGCCAGTAGCCCGACAGGGTCCTACGAGCAGTACTTC.

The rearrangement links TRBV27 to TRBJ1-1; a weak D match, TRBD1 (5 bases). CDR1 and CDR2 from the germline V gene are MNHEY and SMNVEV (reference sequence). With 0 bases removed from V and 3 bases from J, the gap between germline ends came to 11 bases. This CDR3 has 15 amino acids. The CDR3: CASSLSGPGDTEAFF. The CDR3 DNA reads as TGTGCCAGCAGTTTATCTGGACCGGGGGACACTGAAGCTTTCTTT.

CDR3 residues: CASSQDNFSYEQYF. CDR3 coding DNA: TGCGCCAGCAGCCAAGATAATTTCTCCTACGAGCAGTACTTC. This chain uses TRBV4-3 with TRBJ2-5, with unresolved D. The DNA end is a closer match to TRBJ2-7, so the J assignment may be wrong. The CDR3 contains 14 residues. The germline V gene encodes CDR1 LGHNA and CDR2 YSLEER.

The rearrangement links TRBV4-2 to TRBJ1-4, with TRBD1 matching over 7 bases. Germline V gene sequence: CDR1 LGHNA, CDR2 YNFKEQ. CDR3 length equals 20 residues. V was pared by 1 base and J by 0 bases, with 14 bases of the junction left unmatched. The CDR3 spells CASSQALTGVFVATNEKLFF. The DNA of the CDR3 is TGTGCCAGCAGCCAAGCCCTTACAGGGGTGTTCGTCGCAACTAATGAAAAACTGTTTTTT.

The CDR3 DNA follows: TGTGCCAGCAGTTCGGCCGGGACAGGGGTAAATGGCTACACCTTC. Residues: CASSSAGTGVNGYTF. The chain recombines TRBV27 with TRBJ1-2; 10 bases agree with TRBD1. Germline V lookup: CDR1 MNHEY, CDR2 SMNVEV (reference sequence). CDR3 length: 15 amino acids. With V trimmed by 4 bases and J by 6 bases, 8 bases remained unmatched.

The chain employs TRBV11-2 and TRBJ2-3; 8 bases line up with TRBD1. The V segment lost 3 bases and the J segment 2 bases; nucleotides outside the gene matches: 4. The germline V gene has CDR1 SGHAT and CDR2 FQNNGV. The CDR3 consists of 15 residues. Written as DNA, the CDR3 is TGTGCCAGCAGCTTCAGGGGGCGGGACACAGATACGCAGTATTTT. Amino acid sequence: CASSFRGRDTDTQYF.

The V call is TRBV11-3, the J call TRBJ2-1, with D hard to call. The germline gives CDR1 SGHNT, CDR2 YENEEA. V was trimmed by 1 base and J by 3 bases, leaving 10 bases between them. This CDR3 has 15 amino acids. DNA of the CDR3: TGTGCCAGCAGCTTAGTATCGACGGGCTACAATGAGCAGTTCTTC. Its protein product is CASSLVSTGYNEQFF. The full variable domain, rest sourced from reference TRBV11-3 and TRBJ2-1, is EAGVVQSPRYKIIEKKQPVAFWCNPISGHNTLYWYLQNLGQGPELLIRYENEEAVDDSQLPKDRFSAERLKGVDSTLKIQPAELGDSAVYLCASSLVSTGYNEQFFGPGTRLTVL.

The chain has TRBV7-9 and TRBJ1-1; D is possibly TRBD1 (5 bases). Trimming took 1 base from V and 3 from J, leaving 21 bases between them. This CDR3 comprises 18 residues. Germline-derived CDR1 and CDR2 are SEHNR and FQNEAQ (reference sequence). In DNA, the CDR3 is TGTGCCAGCAGCTTAGGTCTCGGTGGGGAGACGGGGGACACTGAAGCTTTCTTT. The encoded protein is CASSLGLGGETGDTEAFF.

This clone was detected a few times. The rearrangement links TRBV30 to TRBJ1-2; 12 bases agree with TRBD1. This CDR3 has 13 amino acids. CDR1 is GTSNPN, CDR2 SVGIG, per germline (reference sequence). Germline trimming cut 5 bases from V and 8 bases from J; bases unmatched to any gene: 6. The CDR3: CAWEGQGARGYTF. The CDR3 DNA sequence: TGTGCCTGGGAGGGACAGGGGGCTCGAGGCTACACCTTC.

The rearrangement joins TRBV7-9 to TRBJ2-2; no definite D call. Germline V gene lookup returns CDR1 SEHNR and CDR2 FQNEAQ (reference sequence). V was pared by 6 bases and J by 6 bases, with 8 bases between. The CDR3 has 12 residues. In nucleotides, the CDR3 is TGTGCCAGCAGTCCGGAGTCCGGGGAGCTGTTTTTT. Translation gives CASSPESGELFF.

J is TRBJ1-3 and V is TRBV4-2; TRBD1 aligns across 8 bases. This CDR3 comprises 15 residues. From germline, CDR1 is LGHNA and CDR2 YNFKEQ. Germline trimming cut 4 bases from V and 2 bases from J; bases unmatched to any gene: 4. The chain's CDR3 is CASSPDRGTGNTIYF. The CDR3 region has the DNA TGTGCCAGCAGCCCCGACAGGGGAACTGGAAACACCATATATTTT.